This passage covers 4 T cell receptor beta chains from one sample sequenced in a study of T cell responses to AZD1222 COVID-19 vaccine. Data came from immunoSEQ multiplex PCR; TCRdb stores just in-frame clones and leaves some out. The sample has 150,000 to 200,000 clones, roughly 92% seen once. The input for sequencing was peripheral blood, taken on day 0 of AZD1222 vaccination. The receptors shown here come from an adult in good health.

The chain uses TRBV7-3 and TRBJ2-1; D gene uncertain. The CDR3 consists of 14 residues. Looked up from germline, CDR1 is SGHTA and CDR2 is FQGTGA. V shed 0 bases and J shed 10 bases, with 13 bases lying between them. The CDR3 bases are TGTGCCAGCAGCTTAACGGAACCAACTGGGGAGCAGTTCTTC. Encoded protein: CASSLTEPTGEQFF.

This rearrangement joins TRBV27 to TRBJ2-3; D is unresolved. Trimming shortened V by 7 bases and J by 4 bases, and 15 bases separated the two germline ends. Germline CDR1 and CDR2: MNHEY and SMNVEV (reference sequence). CDR3 length equals 14 residues. CDR3 DNA sequence: TGTGCCAGCAACAGTTGGGAAGGAGCAGATACGCAGTATTTT. Its translation: CASNSWEGADTQYF.

The rearrangement uses TRBV4-2 and TRBJ2-7, with TRBD2 identical over 8 bases. This CDR3 region has 18 residues. J gave up 0 bases and V 0 bases, and 10 bases lay outside the gene matches. The germline CDR1 and CDR2 sequences are LGHNA and YNFKEQ. The CDR3 reads CASSQDLGLAGLSYEQYF. The DNA for the CDR3 is TGTGCCAGCAGCCAAGATCTTGGGCTAGCGGGCCTCTCCTACGAGCAGTACTTC.

In nucleotides, the CDR3 is TGTGCCAGTAGTACACAGGGTTACAATGAGCAGTTCTTC. This gives the protein CASSTQGYNEQFF. The rearrangement joins TRBV19 to TRBJ2-1; possible D gene TRBD1, 6 bases. Germline values: CDR1 LNHDA, CDR2 SQIVND (reference sequence). The CDR3 extends over 13 amino acids. V lost 4 bases and J lost 4, with 8 bases in between.